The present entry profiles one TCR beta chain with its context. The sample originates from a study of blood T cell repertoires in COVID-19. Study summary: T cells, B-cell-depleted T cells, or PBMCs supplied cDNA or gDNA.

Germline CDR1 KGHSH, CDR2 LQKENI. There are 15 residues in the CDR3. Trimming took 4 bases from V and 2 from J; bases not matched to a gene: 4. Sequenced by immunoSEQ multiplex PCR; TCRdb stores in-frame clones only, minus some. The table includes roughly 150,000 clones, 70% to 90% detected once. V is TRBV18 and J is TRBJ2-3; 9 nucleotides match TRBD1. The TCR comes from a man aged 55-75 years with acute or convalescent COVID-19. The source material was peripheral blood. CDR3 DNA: TGTGCCAGCTCACGGGGGACAGGGACCACAGATACGCAGTATTTT. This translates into CASSRGTGTTDTQYF.